This TCR beta chain was obtained from a study of T-cell reconstitution after alpha-beta-depleted transplantation in children. Using unique molecular identifiers, the investigators prepared the TCRbeta library. One entry per CDR3 protein results from TCRdb running MiXCR on the PCR reads. The sample lists roughly 590,000 distinct CDR3 sequences, roughly 17% occurring once. This clonotype came up a few times. The ends were cut back, 3 bases at V and 0 bases at J, with 10 bases in the middle. The germline V gene encodes CDR1 SGHNT and CDR2 YYREEE (reference sequence). The CDR3 spans 16 residues. Sequenced here: PBMCs from the stem cell graft donor, sampled from the stem cell graft. This sequence was found in a human donor who donated a stem cell graft to a child with acute myeloid leukemia. This chain connects TRBV5-4 to TRBJ1-6; D is perhaps TRBD1 (5 bases). The CDR3 spells CASSSRGSSYNSPLHF. CDR3 sequence (DNA): TGTGCCAGCAGCTCTCGGGGGAGCTCCTATAATTCACCCCTCCACTTT.